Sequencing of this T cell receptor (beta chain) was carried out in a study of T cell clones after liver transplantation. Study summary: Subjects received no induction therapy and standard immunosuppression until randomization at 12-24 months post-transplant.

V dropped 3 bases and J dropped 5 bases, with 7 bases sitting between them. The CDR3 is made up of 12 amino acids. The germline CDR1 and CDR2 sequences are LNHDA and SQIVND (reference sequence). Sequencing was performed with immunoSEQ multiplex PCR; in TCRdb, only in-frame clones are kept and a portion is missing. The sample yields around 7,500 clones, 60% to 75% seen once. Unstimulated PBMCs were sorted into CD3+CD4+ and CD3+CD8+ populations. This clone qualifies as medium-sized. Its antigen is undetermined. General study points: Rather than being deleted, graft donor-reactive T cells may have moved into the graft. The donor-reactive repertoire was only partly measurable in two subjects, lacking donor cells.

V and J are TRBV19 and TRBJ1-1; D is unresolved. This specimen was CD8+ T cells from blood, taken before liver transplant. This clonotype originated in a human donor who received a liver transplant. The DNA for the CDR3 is TGTGCCAGTAGTATGGATCAAACTGAAGCTTTCTTT. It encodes CASSMDQTEAFF.